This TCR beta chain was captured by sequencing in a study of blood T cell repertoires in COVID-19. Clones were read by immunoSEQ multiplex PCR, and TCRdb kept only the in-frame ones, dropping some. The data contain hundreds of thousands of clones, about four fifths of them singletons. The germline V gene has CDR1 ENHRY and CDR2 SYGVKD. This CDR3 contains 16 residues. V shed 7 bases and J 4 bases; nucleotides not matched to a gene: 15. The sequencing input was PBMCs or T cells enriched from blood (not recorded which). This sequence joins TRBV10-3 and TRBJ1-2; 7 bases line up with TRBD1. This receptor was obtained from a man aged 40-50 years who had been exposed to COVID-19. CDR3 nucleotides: TGTGCCATCACCACAGGGGAAGCCGGCCTCACCTATGGCTACACCTTC. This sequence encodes CAITTGEAGLTYGYTF.